Below, 26 T cell receptor beta chains from the same sample are listed, as sequenced in a study of control samples from healthy donors and cancer patients. TCRdb's copy holds only in-frame clones and misses some; the assay was immunoSEQ multiplex PCR. The sample holds roughly 170,000 clones, 75% to 95% seen once. The sequencing input was blood. All receptors come from a woman aged 40 to 50 in good health.

The chain links TRBV18 to TRBJ2-5, with 8 bases lining up with TRBD1. The CDR3 has 19 residues. Germline V CDR1 and CDR2: KGHSH, LQKENI. V shed 3 bases and J 3 bases; nucleotides not matched to a gene: 18. The DNA of the CDR3 is TGTGCCAGCTCACCCCCTGCCGGGACAGGCGGCTCCCAAAAAGAGACCCAGTACTTC. The encoded protein is CASSPPAGTGGSQKETQYF.

The CDR3 protein is CASTQSTGGYRAFF. CDR3 nucleotide sequence: TGTGCCAGTACCCAGAGTACGGGGGGGTATCGAGCTTTCTTT. The gene calls are TRBV19 and TRBJ1-1, with D possibly TRBD1 on 5 matching bases. In germline, CDR1 is LNHDA, CDR2 SQIVND (reference sequence). The CDR3 has 14 amino acids. V dropped 7 bases and J dropped 10 bases, with 22 bases sitting between them.

Only one count was recorded for this clone. The J gene is TRBJ1-2, the V gene TRBV5-6; D unclear. CDR3 length equals 12 residues. CDR1 SGHDT and CDR2 YYEEEE come from the germline V gene. Between the trimmed V and J ends, which lost 4 bases and 4 bases, there was a span of 8 bases. DNA of the CDR3: TGTGCCAGCAGCCCCGGTCGCTATGGCTACACCTTC. Its protein product is CASSPGRYGYTF.

This chain joins TRBV5-1 and TRBJ1-1; no clear D. Per germline, CDR1 SGHRS and CDR2 YFSETQ. This CDR3 spans 14 amino acids. V lost 4 bases and J lost 2, with 12 bases in between. The CDR3 bases are TGCGCCAGCAGCCTACTGACCCCCAACACTGAAGCTTTCTTT. It translates to CASSLLTPNTEAFF.

The chain recombines TRBV12-5 with TRBJ2-7; possible D gene TRBD1, 6 bases. Germline lookup yields CDR1 LGHNT and CDR2 FRNRAP. This CDR3 has 13 residues. The germline V and J ends were trimmed by 5 bases and 6 bases, with 14 bases remaining between them. The CDR3 loop reads CASGIGGISEQYF. The CDR3 nucleotides read TGTGCTAGTGGTATAGGGGGAATTTCCGAGCAGTACTTC.

Written as DNA, the CDR3 is TGTGCCAGCAGCCCCCCCCGCAGGGAGGGCTACGAGCAGTACTTC. Translating it yields CASSPPRREGYEQYF. V is TRBV6-2 or TRBV6-3 and J is TRBJ2-7, with 7 bases lining up with TRBD2. Trimming took 6 bases from V and 3 from J; bases not matched to a gene: 11. This CDR3 contains 15 residues. Germline CDR1 reads MNHEY; CDR2 reads SVGEGT.

The rearrangement uses TRBV13 and TRBJ1-2; 9 bases line up with TRBD1. CDR1 and CDR2 from the germline V gene are PRHDT and FYEKMQ (reference sequence). With 6 bases clipped from V and 4 bases from J, the junction kept 3 bases outside the gene matches. The CDR3 is made up of 13 amino acids. CDR3 protein: CASRGQGSYGYTF. CDR3 nucleotides: TGTGCCAGCAGGGGACAGGGAAGCTATGGCTACACCTTC. Based on the CDR3 plus reference TRBV13 and TRBJ1-2, the full variable domain is AAGVIQSPRHLIKEKRETATLKCYPIPRHDTVYWYQQGPGQDPQFLISFYEKMQSDKGSIPDRFSAQQFSDYHSELNMSSLELGDSALYFCASRGQGSYGYTFGSGTRLTVV.

The J gene is TRBJ1-4, the V gene TRBV19; D gene uncertain. Trimming took 5 bases from V and 2 from J, leaving 6 bases between them. The CDR3 has 13 amino acids. In germline, CDR1 is LNHDA, CDR2 SQIVND (reference sequence). CDR3 residues: CASSARTNEKLFF. DNA for the CDR3: TGTGCCAGTAGTGCGCGGACTAATGAAAAACTGTTTTTT. Drawing the rest from reference TRBV19 and TRBJ1-4, the complete variable domain is DGGITQSPKYLFRKEGQNVTLSCEQNLNHDAMYWYRQDPGQGLRLIYYSQIVNDFQKGDIAEGYSVSREKKESFPLTVTSAQKNPTAFYLCASSARTNEKLFFGSGTQLSVL.

This sequence joins TRBV9 and TRBJ2-7, with 13 bases lining up with TRBD2. V shed 5 bases, J shed 8 bases, and the junction held 13 bases outside the gene matches. CDR3 length: 16 residues. The germline gives CDR1 SGDLS, CDR2 YYNGEE. The CDR3 spells CASSSSPGLAGPKQYF. CDR3 DNA: TGTGCCAGCAGTTCTTCTCCGGGACTAGCGGGGCCCAAGCAGTACTTC.

This CDR3 reads CASSATGTDGYTF. As DNA, the CDR3 is TGTGCCAGCAGCGCGACAGGGACGGATGGCTACACCTTC. The V call is TRBV5-6, the J call TRBJ1-2; 7 nucleotides match TRBD1. V lost 4 bases to trimming and J lost 6 bases; unmatched junction nucleotides: 6. CDR1 and CDR2 (germline): SGHDT, YYEEEE. The CDR3 has 13 amino acids.

In the case of this clone: The same CDR3 is also encoded by other DNA sequences in this sample. The V call is TRBV15, the J call TRBJ1-4, with 9 nucleotides matching TRBD1. The CDR3 is made up of 14 amino acids. The germline V gene encodes CDR1 LNHNV and CDR2 YYDKDF (reference sequence). Trimming removed 3 bases from V and 8 bases from J; junction bases left unmatched: 4. As DNA, the CDR3 is TGTGCCACCAGCAGCGGACAGGGGAAGGAAAAACTGTTTTTT. Its protein is CATSSGQGKEKLFF.

V and J are TRBV4-1 and TRBJ1-5; D is ambiguous. V dropped 0 bases and J dropped 0 bases, with 9 bases sitting between them. This CDR3 spans 16 amino acids. Germline CDR1 and CDR2: MGHRA and YSYEKL. CDR3 sequence: CASSQEGRISNQPQHF. The CDR3 nucleotides read TGCGCCAGCAGCCAAGAAGGGAGAATTAGCAATCAGCCCCAGCATTTT.

The J gene is TRBJ1-2, the V gene TRBV5-1; D remains unclear. The CDR3 runs to 12 residues. Trimming shortened V by 5 bases and J by 5 bases, and 10 bases separated the two germline ends. Germline CDR1 and CDR2: SGHRS and YFSETQ. The CDR3 DNA reads as TGCGCCAGCAGTGAAGGGCTATATGGCTACACCTTC. This encodes CASSEGLYGYTF. The variable domain in full, with the rest retrieved from reference TRBV5-1 and TRBJ1-2, is KAGVTQTPRYLIKTRGQQVTLSCSPISGHRSVSWYQQTPGQGLQFLFEYFSETQRNKGNFPGRFSGRQFSNSRSEMNVSTLELGDSALYLCASSEGLYGYTFGSGTRLTVV.

The CDR3 reads CATGTAGGEQFF. The CDR3 nucleotides are TGTGCCACCGGGACGGCGGGCGGTGAGCAGTTCTTC. The chain uses TRBV9 and TRBJ2-1; possibly TRBD1 or TRBD2 for D (5 bases each). V was cut by 9 bases and J by 9 bases, with 16 bases left in between. The CDR3 spans 12 residues. CDR1 and CDR2 from the germline V gene are SGDLS and YYNGEE.

The chain uses TRBV11-3 and TRBJ2-2; D is unclear. V lost 0 bases and J lost 2, with 7 bases in between. The CDR3 covers 15 residues. The germline CDR1 and CDR2 sequences are SGHNT and YENEEA. CDR3 region: CASSLDGPNTGELFF. CDR3 coding DNA: TGTGCCAGCAGCTTAGACGGCCCAAACACCGGGGAGCTGTTTTTT.

The chain recombines TRBV4-2 with TRBJ2-1; 9 nucleotides line up with TRBD2. CDR1 is LGHNA and CDR2 is YNFKEQ in the germline V gene. J was trimmed by 4 bases and V by 0 bases; bases with no gene match: 16. This CDR3 has 20 amino acids. This CDR3 is CASSQDLGSGGLFEYNEQFF. The CDR3 nucleotides are TGTGCCAGCAGCCAAGATCTTGGTAGCGGGGGCCTCTTTGAATACAATGAGCAGTTCTTC.

This clone occurred once. The chain carries TRBV11-2 and TRBJ2-3; 7 bases are shared with TRBD2. Germline V lookup: CDR1 SGHAT, CDR2 FQNNGV. J gave up 0 bases and V 3 bases, and 6 bases lay outside the gene matches. The CDR3 length is 16 residues. CDR3 region: CASSFGTTTSTDTQYF. DNA for the CDR3: TGTGCCAGCAGCTTCGGGACTACCACTAGCACAGATACGCAGTATTTT. The complete variable domain, with remaining parts taken from reference TRBV11-2 and TRBJ2-3, reads EAGVAQSPRYKIIEKRQSVAFWCNPISGHATLYWYQQILGQGPKLLIQFQNNGVVDDSQLPKDRFSAERLKGVDSTLKIQPAKLEDSAVYLCASSFGTTTSTDTQYFGPGTRLTVL.

This chain joins TRBV4-2 and TRBJ1-1; D not certain. CDR1 is LGHNA and CDR2 is YNFKEQ in the germline V gene. Trimming shortened V by 0 bases and J by 3 bases, and 8 bases separated the two germline ends. The CDR3 sequence is 14 residues long. CDR3 residues: CASSQDQRDTEAFF. CDR3 coding DNA: TGTGCCAGCAGCCAAGATCAGCGGGACACTGAAGCTTTCTTT.

The CDR3 loop is CASSLQEGQNLNSPLHF. For the CDR3, the DNA is TGCGCCAGCAGCTTGCAGGAGGGACAGAATCTTAATTCACCCCTCCACTTT. The V call is TRBV5-1, the J call TRBJ1-6; 7 bases fit TRBD1. The V and J ends lost 1 base and 6 bases, in that order; junction bases with no gene match: 10. Germline lookup yields CDR1 SGHRS and CDR2 YFSETQ. The CDR3 is 17 amino acids.

The V call is TRBV12-3 or TRBV12-4, the J call TRBJ2-3, with a weak D call TRBD1 (6 bases). This CDR3 has 13 amino acids. Trimming took off 7 bases at V and 2 bases at J, with 10 bases between the two ends. CDR3 bases: TGTGCCAGCAACGGACAGACCACAGATACGCAGTATTTT. Amino acid sequence: CASNGQTTDTQYF.

The V gene is TRBV2, the J gene TRBJ1-4, with D possibly TRBD1 on 5 matching bases. The CDR3 is made up of 12 amino acids. The V end was cut by 6 bases, the J end by 7 bases, with 9 bases between. Germline V gene data show CDR1 as SNHLY and CDR2 as FYNNEI. CDR3 region: CASRRDGEKLFF. The DNA for the CDR3 is TGTGCCAGCAGGAGGGACGGTGAAAAACTGTTTTTT.

The V gene is TRBV18, the J gene TRBJ1-3; no clear D. This CDR3 comprises 13 residues. Germline CDR1 reads KGHSH; CDR2 reads LQKENI. Between the trimmed V and J ends, which lost 0 bases and 8 bases, there was a span of 8 bases. As DNA, the CDR3 is TGTGCCAGCTCACCACCGGGGTCGGACACCATATATTTT. Its protein product is CASSPPGSDTIYF.

The J gene is TRBJ2-1, the V gene TRBV7-9; TRBD1 or TRBD2 may be the D gene (5 bases each). Trimming took off 5 bases at V and 9 bases at J, with 14 bases between the two ends. This CDR3 contains 13 residues. Germline lookup yields CDR1 SEHNR and CDR2 FQNEAQ (reference sequence). CDR3 residues: CASSRGVGGEQFF. Here the CDR3 DNA reads TGTGCCAGCAGCCGAGGGGTCGGAGGTGAGCAGTTCTTC. The full variable domain, rest sourced from reference TRBV7-9 and TRBJ2-1, is DTGVSQNPRHKITKRGQNVTFRCDPISEHNRLYWYRQTLGQGPEFLTYFQNEAQLEKSRLLSDRFSAERPKGSFSTLEIQRTEQGDSAMYLCASSRGVGGEQFFGPGTRLTVL.

This chain connects TRBV19 to TRBJ1-1, with D unresolved. Germline CDR1 is LNHDA and CDR2 is SQIVND (reference sequence). Trimming shortened V by 10 bases and J by 11 bases, and 23 bases separated the two germline ends. CDR3 length: 13 amino acids. CDR3 protein: CATKREGSGRAFF. CDR3 DNA: TGTGCCACCAAAAGGGAGGGTTCGGGTCGGGCTTTCTTT.

The chain combines TRBV3-1 (or the pseudogene TRBV3-2) with TRBJ1-2, with 7 nucleotides matching TRBD1. The V segment lost 3 bases and the J segment 4 bases; nucleotides outside the gene matches: 5. Germline V gene sequence: CDR1 LGHDT, CDR2 YNNKEL (reference sequence). CDR3 length: 14 amino acids. DNA for the CDR3: TGTGCCAGCAGCCATACGACAGGGTTCTATGGCTACACCTTC. Translated: CASSHTTGFYGYTF.

The chain is built from TRBV19 and TRBJ1-4, with 8 positions matching TRBD1. Per the germline V gene, CDR1 is LNHDA and CDR2 is SQIVND (reference sequence). CDR3 length: 15 residues. The J segment lost 7 bases and the V segment lost 1 base, leaving 5 bases of the junction unmatched. CDR3 coding DNA: TGTGCCAGTAGTATAGGGACAGGGTCGGGTGAAAAACTGTTTTTT. Translating it yields CASSIGTGSGEKLFF. The full variable domain, with the rest looked up from reference TRBV19 and TRBJ1-4, is DGGITQSPKYLFRKEGQNVTLSCEQNLNHDAMYWYRQDPGQGLRLIYYSQIVNDFQKGDIAEGYSVSREKKESFPLTVTSAQKNPTAFYLCASSIGTGSGEKLFFGSGTQLSVL.